The 20 T cell receptor beta chains given below trace back to one sample, sequenced in a study of T cells in Graves' hyperthyroidism and ophthalmopathy. RNA transcripts yielded amplified TCR beta CDR3 regions. The study used the HTBI primer set for a first-round RT-PCR of the TCR CDR3. TCRdb recomputed calls from the multiplex PCR reads with MiXCR, one row per CDR3 protein. The sample yields 700,000 to 950,000 distinct CDR3 sequences, over 35% seen once. Specimen: blood. These receptors all stem from a woman between 40 and 50 years old with Graves' hyperthyroidism.

This clonotype was counted between two and nine times. This chain uses TRBV5-1 with TRBJ2-2, with D possibly TRBD1 on 5 matching bases. The V gene's germline CDR1 is SGHRS and CDR2 YFSETQ. This CDR3 region has 15 residues. Deletions cut 0 bases from V and 7 bases from J, with 13 bases between. The CDR3 reads CASSLGGHSGGELFF. In nucleotides, the CDR3 is TGCGCCAGCAGCTTGGGAGGACATTCAGGCGGGGAGCTGTTTTTT.

Worth noting for this clonotype: One junction end does not reproduce the germline sequence, and a read error may be involved. The chain couples TRBV7-9 to TRBJ1-1; D gene unclear. This CDR3 comprises 15 residues. CDR1 SEHNR and CDR2 FQNEAQ come from the germline V gene (reference sequence). The CDR3 sequence is CASSLSGNMNTEASF. CDR3 bases: TGTGCCAGCAGCTTATCCGGGAATATGAACACTGAAGCTTCCTTT.

The V gene is TRBV20-1, the J gene TRBJ1-1, with TRBD1 matching over 9 bases. Germline-derived CDR1 and CDR2 are DFQATT and SNEGSKA (reference sequence). The CDR3 length is 16 residues. Unmatched junction bases numbered 9, after V lost 3 bases and J lost 1 base. In DNA, the CDR3 is TGCAGTGCTAGTACCGTACAGGGGGCGTGGAACACTGAAGCTTTCTTT. Translated: CSASTVQGAWNTEAFF.

This chain links TRBV4-1 with TRBJ2-1; D not certain. Germline CDR1 reads MGHRA; CDR2 reads YSYEKL. V dropped 3 bases and J dropped 0 bases, with 12 bases sitting between them. CDR3 length: 16 amino acids. In DNA, the CDR3 is TGCGCCAGCAGCCAGAAGGGCGCAAGCTCCTACAATGAGCAGTTCTTC. Its translation is CASSQKGASSYNEQFF.

The table lists this clonotype with a few counts. The V call is TRBV19, the J call TRBJ1-2; 8 bases align to TRBD1. This CDR3 spans 14 amino acids. The ends lost 2 bases at V and 8 bases at J; junction bases unmatched: 7. Per the germline V gene, CDR1 is LNHDA and CDR2 is SQIVND (reference sequence). The CDR3: CASSITTGELGYTF. The DNA for the CDR3 is TGTGCCAGTAGTATAACGACAGGGGAGTTGGGCTACACCTTC.

A note on this clonotype: This may arise from a read error, as a much more abundant clone is one base away. The chain links TRBV19 to TRBJ1-2; a possible D gene is TRBD1 (5 bases). Looked up from germline, CDR1 is LNHDA and CDR2 is SQIVND (reference sequence). This CDR3 is 15 amino acids long. DNA for the CDR3: TGTGCCTGTAGTATAGATTTCATGGGGGTGGCTGGCTACACCTTC. It encodes CACSIDFMGVAGYTF. Complete variable domain (other parts from reference TRBV19 and TRBJ1-2): DGGITQSPKYLFRKEGQNVTLSCEQNLNHDAMYWYRQDPGQGLRLIYYSQIVNDFQKGDIAEGYSVSREKKESFPLTVTSAQKNPTAFYLCACSIDFMGVAGYTFGSGTRLTVV.

This chain connects TRBV29-1 to TRBJ2-3; a weak D match, TRBD1 (6 bases). The CDR3 extends over 15 amino acids. V dropped 4 bases and J dropped 0 bases, with 14 bases sitting between them. Germline loops: CDR1 SQVTM, CDR2 ANQGSEA. The CDR3 sequence: CSVGPGQTSTDTQYF. CDR3 in DNA: TGCAGCGTTGGTCCGGGACAAACCAGCACAGATACGCAGTATTTT.

About this clonotype itself: One base away lies a much larger clone, so this may be a sequencing read error. The V gene is TRBV5-1, the J gene TRBJ1-5; the D gene is possibly TRBD1 (5 bases). Trimming shortened V by 1 base and J by 3 bases, and 14 bases separated the two germline ends. CDR1 and CDR2 from the germline V gene are SGHRS and YFSETQ. CDR3 length: 16 amino acids. DNA of the CDR3: TGCGCCAGCAGCTTGCAGGGTCTGGGTAACAATCAGCCCCAGCATTTT. This encodes CASSLQGLGNNQPQHF.

This clonotype was recorded many times. J is TRBJ1-4 and V is TRBV7-9; no definite D call. This CDR3 region has 14 residues. Trimming took off 5 bases at V and 5 bases at J, with 12 bases between the two ends. Germline V gene data show CDR1 as SEHNR and CDR2 as FQNEAQ (reference sequence). The CDR3, as DNA: TGTGCCAGCAGCAAGGCGGGCTCCAATGAAAAACTGTTTTTT. Translation gives CASSKAGSNEKLFF. The entire variable domain, with the rest obtained from reference TRBV7-9 and TRBJ1-4, is as follows: DTGVSQNPRHKITKRGQNVTFRCDPISEHNRLYWYRQTLGQGPEFLTYFQNEAQLEKSRLLSDRFSAERPKGSFSTLEIQRTEQGDSAMYLCASSKAGSNEKLFFGSGTQLSVL.

This clonotype was counted many times. The V call is TRBV5-5, the J call TRBJ2-7; either TRBD1 or TRBD2 may supply D (5 bases each). Trimming removed 2 bases from V and 13 bases from J, with 16 bases in between. The germline CDR1 and CDR2 sequences are SGHKS and YYEKEE (reference sequence). CDR3 size: 12 residues. The CDR3 here is CASSFDNRDDYF. As DNA, the CDR3 is TGTGCCAGCAGCTTCGATAACCGGGACGACTACTTC.

There are many counts of this clonotype. This chain joins TRBV10-3 and TRBJ2-7; possibly TRBD2 for D (6 bases). Trimming stripped 3 bases from V and 2 bases from J, with 20 bases between. CDR1 and CDR2 (germline): ENHRY, SYGVKD. The CDR3 runs to 17 residues. This CDR3 is CAISDPGGGTVAYEQYF. CDR3 DNA: TGTGCCATCAGTGACCCCGGGGGTGGAACGGTTGCCTACGAGCAGTACTTC.

This clonotype was recorded a few times. The chain combines TRBV5-1 with TRBJ1-2; 10 nucleotides align to TRBD1. Germline lookup yields CDR1 SGHRS and CDR2 YFSETQ. V shed 0 bases and J 8 bases; nucleotides not matched to a gene: 7. The CDR3 extends over 15 amino acids. CDR3 nucleotides: TGCGCCAGCAGCTTGGATGGGACAGGGGTTGGCGGCTACACCTTC. Encoded protein: CASSLDGTGVGGYTF. Combining the CDR3 with reference TRBV5-1 and TRBJ1-2 gives the whole variable domain KAGVTQTPRYLIKTRGQQVTLSCSPISGHRSVSWYQQTPGQGLQFLFEYFSETQRNKGNFPGRFSGRQFSNSRSEMNVSTLELGDSALYLCASSLDGTGVGGYTFGSGTRLTVV.

With respect to this clonotype: A read error may be the cause here, since a much bigger clone is one base away. The J gene is TRBJ1-2, the V gene TRBV24-1; 9 bases agree with TRBD1. The CDR3 has 13 amino acids. The V and J ends lost 4 bases and 4 bases, in that order; junction bases with no gene match: 0. Germline CDR1 and CDR2: KGHDR and SFDVKD. CDR3 sequence reads: CATSETGGYGYTF. The CDR3 nucleotides are TGTGCCACCAGTGAGACAGGGGGCTATGGCTACACCTTC.

The chain uses TRBV19 and TRBJ1-2, with 8 bases identical to TRBD1. Unmatched junction bases numbered 10, after V lost 5 bases and J lost 8 bases. Germline V gene lookup returns CDR1 LNHDA and CDR2 SQIVND (reference sequence). CDR3 length: 14 amino acids. CDR3 region: CASSSRQGPTGYTF. The DNA of the CDR3 is TGTGCCAGTAGTTCTCGACAGGGGCCGACCGGCTACACCTTC.

Of note for this clonotype: This clone may be a read error of a much larger clone one base away. The chain recombines TRBV6-1 with TRBJ2-7; unclear D gene. This CDR3 has 12 amino acids. Germline assignment: CDR1 MNHNS and CDR2 SASEGT. The CDR3, as DNA: TGTACCAGCAGTGAAAACTCCTACGAGCAGTACTTC. This encodes CTSSENSYEQYF.

This clonotype was observed a few times. The chain employs TRBV6-5 and TRBJ1-4; D is unresolved. Per the germline V gene, CDR1 is MNHEY and CDR2 is SVGAGI. CDR3 length: 14 amino acids. Between the trimmed V and J ends, which lost 0 bases and 4 bases, there was a span of 6 bases. As DNA, the CDR3 is TGTGCCAGCAGTTACTCAGCCGATAATGAAAAACTGTTTTTT. Its protein is CASSYSADNEKLFF.

This clonotype was recorded many times. The chain joins TRBV20-1 to TRBJ2-7; possible D gene TRBD2, 6 bases. The CDR3 runs 15 residues. Trimming removed 5 bases from V and 3 bases from J, with 20 bases in between. Germline CDR1 reads DFQATT; CDR2 reads SNEGSKA (reference sequence). In DNA form, the CDR3 reads TGCAGTGCTTCTACGGCAGGACGGGGGATCTACGAGCAGTACTTC. It encodes CSASTAGRGIYEQYF.

This clonotype occurred many times. The chain joins TRBV9 to TRBJ1-1; no firm D call. The CDR3 sequence is 13 residues long. Germline values: CDR1 SGDLS, CDR2 YYNGEE. Deletions cut 1 base from V and 0 bases from J, with 4 bases between. CDR3 in amino acids: CASSVRVNTEAFF. The CDR3 nucleotides read TGTGCCAGCAGCGTAAGGGTGAACACTGAAGCTTTCTTT.

The chain employs TRBV5-4 and TRBJ2-3, with 7 bases identical to TRBD2. The CDR3 has 15 amino acids. The V segment lost 2 bases and the J segment 3 bases; nucleotides outside the gene matches: 6. Per the germline V gene, CDR1 is SGHNT and CDR2 is YYREEE (reference sequence). CDR3 amino acids: CASSLRGGPTDTQYF. In nucleotides, the CDR3 is TGTGCCAGCAGCTTACGCGGGGGTCCAACAGATACGCAGTATTTT.

This clonotype was counted ten times or more. The rearrangement uses TRBV10-3 and TRBJ1-2; maybe TRBD1 (5 bases). Germline V CDR1 and CDR2: ENHRY, SYGVKD. V gave up 0 bases and J gave up 4 bases, with 15 bases separating them. CDR3 length: 16 amino acids. CDR3 sequence (DNA): TGTGCCATCAGTGAGTCGCAACAGGCAGCTCCCTATGGCTACACCTTC. Amino acid sequence: CAISESQQAAPYGYTF.